This paragraph covers one T cell receptor (beta chain) sequence. Its specificity is not known. The entry originates in a study of T-cell memory formation after mild COVID-19. Study-level findings and limits: The authors left the SARS-CoV-2 specificity of second-wave clones peaking on day 37 unconfirmed. Among clones contracting day 15 to 85, CD4/CD8 was balanced, whereas later expanders leaned CD4+.

The V segment lost 0 bases and the J segment 2 bases; nucleotides outside the gene matches: 8. The germline gives CDR1 WNHNN, CDR2 SYGVQD (reference sequence). This CDR3 comprises 18 residues. The authors produced TCR alpha and TCR beta cDNA libraries with sample barcodes and UMIs by 5'RACE using constant-segment primers. TCRdb reprocessed the 5' RACE reads with MiXCR, giving one entry per CDR3 protein. The repertoire has about 350,000 distinct CDR3 sequences, about 13% of them found once; the top ten carry 22%. The TCR was taken from a young man who had mild COVID-19 (a few samples of this study predate the infection). Cell type and time point are not known. The genes are TRBV10-1 and TRBJ2-2; TRBD1 agrees at 8 bases. The sequenced sample consisted of PBMCs or a T cell subset sorted from them (not recorded which). Written as DNA, the CDR3 is TGCGCCAGCAGTGAGTCCGGGGTCCAGGGGGCTAACACCGGGGAGCTGTTTTTT. It encodes CASSESGVQGANTGELFF.